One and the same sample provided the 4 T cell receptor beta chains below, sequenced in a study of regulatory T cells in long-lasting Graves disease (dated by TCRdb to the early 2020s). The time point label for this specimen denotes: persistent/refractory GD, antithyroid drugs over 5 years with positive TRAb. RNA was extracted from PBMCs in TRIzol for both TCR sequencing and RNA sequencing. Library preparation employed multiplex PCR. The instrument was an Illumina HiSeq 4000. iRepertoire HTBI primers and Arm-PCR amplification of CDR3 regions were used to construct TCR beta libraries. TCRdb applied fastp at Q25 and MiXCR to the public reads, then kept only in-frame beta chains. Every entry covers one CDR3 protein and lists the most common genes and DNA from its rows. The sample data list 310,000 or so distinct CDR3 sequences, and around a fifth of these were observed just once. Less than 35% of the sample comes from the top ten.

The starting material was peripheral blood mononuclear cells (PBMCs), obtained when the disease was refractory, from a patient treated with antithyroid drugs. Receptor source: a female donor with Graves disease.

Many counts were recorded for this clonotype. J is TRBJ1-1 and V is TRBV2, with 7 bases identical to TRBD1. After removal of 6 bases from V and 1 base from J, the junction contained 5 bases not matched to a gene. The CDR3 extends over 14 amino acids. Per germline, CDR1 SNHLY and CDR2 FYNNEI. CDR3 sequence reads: CASRPRTGNTEAFF. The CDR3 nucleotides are TGTGCCAGCAGACCCCGGACAGGGAACACTGAAGCTTTCTTT.

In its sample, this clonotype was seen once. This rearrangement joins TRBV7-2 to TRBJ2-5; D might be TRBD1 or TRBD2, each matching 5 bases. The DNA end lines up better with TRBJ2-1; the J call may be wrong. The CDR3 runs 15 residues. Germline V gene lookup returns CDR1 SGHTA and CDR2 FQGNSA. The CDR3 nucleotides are TGTGCCAGCAGCTCACAGAGGGGAACCAAGAATGAGCAGTTCTTC. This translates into CASSSQRGTKNEQFF.

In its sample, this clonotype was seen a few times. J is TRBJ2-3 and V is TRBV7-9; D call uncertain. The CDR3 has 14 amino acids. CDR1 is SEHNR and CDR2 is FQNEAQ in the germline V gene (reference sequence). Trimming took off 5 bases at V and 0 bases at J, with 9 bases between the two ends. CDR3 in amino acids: CASSLDMSTDTQYF. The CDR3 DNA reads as TGTGCCAGCAGCCTCGACATGAGCACAGATACGCAGTATTTT.

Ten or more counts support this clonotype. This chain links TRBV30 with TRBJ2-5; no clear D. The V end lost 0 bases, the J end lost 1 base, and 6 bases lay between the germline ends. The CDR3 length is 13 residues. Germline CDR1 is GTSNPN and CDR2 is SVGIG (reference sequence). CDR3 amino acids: CAWSVNFQETQYF. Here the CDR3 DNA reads TGTGCCTGGAGTGTCAATTTCCAAGAGACCCAGTACTTC.